Below are 24 T cell receptor beta chains sequenced from a single sample in a study of T cell responses to AZD1222 COVID-19 vaccine. Measured with immunoSEQ multiplex PCR; TCRdb has only the in-frame clones, and not every one. Of fewer than 150,000 clones in the sample, roughly 84% are singletons; the top ten hold roughly a sixth. Sequencing was performed on peripheral blood, taken 28 days after the second AZD1222 dose. The receptors derive from an adult who received the AZD1222 COVID-19 vaccine.

CDR3 sequence: CASTQGRDTATDTQYF. The CDR3, as DNA: TGTGCCAGCACCCAGGGGAGGGACACTGCAACAGATACGCAGTATTTT. V is TRBV11-2 and J is TRBJ2-3, with D tentatively TRBD2 (7 bases). CDR3 length equals 16 residues. The germline V gene has CDR1 SGHAT and CDR2 FQNNGV. V was clipped by 7 bases and J by 3 bases, with 20 bases between them.

V is TRBV2 and J is TRBJ2-4; 9 bases line up with TRBD2. V trimming: 6 bases; J trimming: 3 bases; junction bases outside the gene matches: 15. Germline V CDR1 and CDR2: SNHLY, FYNNEI. The CDR3 is 18 amino acids. CDR3 nucleotide sequence: TGTGCCAGCAGCGAAAGGGGTAGCGGGAGTACTTTCAAAAACATTCAGTACTTC. The encoded protein is CASSERGSGSTFKNIQYF.

Points on this clone: Distinct nucleotide sequences in the sample also encode this CDR3. This sequence joins TRBV6-5 and TRBJ1-1, with D maybe TRBD1 (5 bases). Trimming cost V 2 bases and J 4 bases, with 11 bases left between them. CDR3 length equals 14 residues. The germline gives CDR1 MNHEY, CDR2 SVGAGI. Here the CDR3 DNA reads TGTGCCAGCAGTTACGGGGGACGGGGCACTGAAGCTTTCTTT. Translating it yields CASSYGGRGTEAFF.

This rearrangement joins TRBV6-5 to TRBJ1-5; D call uncertain. This CDR3 contains 14 residues. Trimming took off 7 bases at V and 0 bases at J, with 10 bases between the two ends. Germline CDR1 reads MNHEY; CDR2 reads SVGAGI. CDR3 bases: TGTGCCAGCAACAGAGGAAATAGCAATCAGCCCCAGCATTTT. Its protein is CASNRGNSNQPQHF.

This clone was seen a handful of times. V gene TRBV6-5 combines with J gene TRBJ1-1; the D is unclear. Trimming pared 8 bases from V and 5 bases from J, leaving 12 bases between. This CDR3 has 12 residues. Looked up from germline, CDR1 is MNHEY and CDR2 is SVGAGI. CDR3 region: CASAESGTEAFF. The CDR3 coding sequence is TGTGCCAGCGCAGAGTCCGGGACTGAAGCTTTCTTT.

The chain employs TRBV6-5 and TRBJ2-2; D is tentatively TRBD1 or TRBD2 (5 bases each). The CDR3 contains 12 residues. Deletions cut 11 bases from V and 2 bases from J, with 9 bases between. In germline, CDR1 is MNHEY, CDR2 SVGAGI. The CDR3 sequence: CAPGANTGELFF. In nucleotides, the CDR3 is TGTGCCCCCGGGGCCAACACCGGGGAGCTGTTTTTT.

The chain recombines TRBV6-2 or TRBV6-3 with TRBJ2-4; D perhaps matches TRBD2 (7 bases). The CDR3 is made up of 16 amino acids. From germline, CDR1 is MNHEY and CDR2 SVGEGT. The V end lost 5 bases, the J end lost 0 bases, and 14 bases lay between the germline ends. This CDR3 reads CASSRGGHLAKNIQYF. The CDR3 DNA sequence: TGTGCCAGCAGTAGGGGGGGGCACCTAGCCAAAAACATTCAGTACTTC.

V is TRBV27 and J is TRBJ2-5; 13 bases match TRBD2. This CDR3 spans 16 amino acids. CDR1 and CDR2 from the germline V gene are MNHEY and SMNVEV (reference sequence). The V and J ends lost 5 bases and 7 bases, in that order; junction bases with no gene match: 10. The CDR3 region is CASSPTTSGGSGTQYF. The CDR3 region has the DNA TGTGCCAGCAGTCCTACGACTAGCGGGGGGTCTGGGACCCAGTACTTC.

The CDR3 DNA is TGTGCCAGCAGCTTCCTACACGACGGGGGCACTGAAGCTTTCTTT. This translates into CASSFLHDGGTEAFF. The genes are TRBV5-5 and TRBJ1-1; a possible D gene is TRBD1 (5 bases). V lost 2 bases to trimming and J lost 4 bases, with 15 bases between them. The CDR3 has 15 residues. The germline gives CDR1 SGHKS, CDR2 YYEKEE (reference sequence).

This clone came up once. This chain links TRBV2 with TRBJ1-6, with D uncertain. This CDR3 region has 15 residues. Germline assignment: CDR1 SNHLY and CDR2 FYNNEI. The V gene lost 0 bases and the J gene lost 7 bases, with 10 bases spanning the gap. Here the CDR3 reads CASSEARMGNSPLHF. As DNA, the CDR3 is TGTGCCAGCAGTGAAGCGCGTATGGGAAATTCACCCCTCCACTTT.

This chain joins TRBV10-3 and TRBJ1-5; the D gene is possibly TRBD1 (5 bases). V was trimmed by 8 bases and J by 4 bases, leaving 15 bases between them. This CDR3 contains 14 residues. Germline CDR1 ENHRY, CDR2 SYGVKD. The CDR3 spells CAIGGEAFNQPQHF. The CDR3 DNA is TGTGCCATCGGGGGGGAGGCATTTAATCAGCCCCAGCATTTT.

J is TRBJ1-1 and V is TRBV12-3 or TRBV12-4; D gene ambiguous. V shed 3 bases and J shed 5 bases, with 7 bases lying between them. This CDR3 is 12 amino acids long. The CDR3 is CASSFERTEAFF. The CDR3 nucleotides read TGTGCCAGCAGTTTTGAAAGGACTGAAGCTTTCTTT.

This clone has only a few counts. The chain is built from TRBV6-2 or TRBV6-3 and TRBJ1-2; TRBD1 is a possible D gene (5 bases). V was trimmed by 4 bases and J by 4 bases, leaving 13 bases between them. The germline gives CDR1 MNHEY, CDR2 SVGEGT. The CDR3 is 14 residues long. CDR3 in DNA: TGTGCCAGCAGTTTCAATACAGGATCCTATGGCTACACCTTC. Encoded protein: CASSFNTGSYGYTF.

In its sample, this clone was seen once. The chain links TRBV4-1 to TRBJ1-5; 10 bases are a match to TRBD1. The CDR3 has 17 amino acids. The trim removed 4 bases at V and 11 bases at J, leaving 17 bases unmatched. Per germline, CDR1 MGHRA and CDR2 YSYEKL. The chain's CDR3 is CASSPSTGTGEKGTQHF. As DNA, the CDR3 is TGCGCCAGCAGCCCCTCAACCGGGACAGGGGAAAAGGGGACCCAGCATTTT.

In its sample, this clone was seen once. The CDR3 reads CASRPETGHNSPLHF. DNA for the CDR3: TGTGCCAGCAGACCCGAAACAGGGCATAATTCACCCCTCCACTTT. The rearrangement uses TRBV6-5 and TRBJ1-6, with D possibly TRBD1 on 6 matching bases. CDR1 and CDR2 (germline): MNHEY, SVGAGI. The CDR3 loop spans 15 amino acids. Deletions cut 6 bases from V and 5 bases from J, with 14 bases between.

The J gene is TRBJ2-3, the V gene TRBV5-1; D perhaps matches TRBD2 (5 bases). This CDR3 comprises 16 residues. Trimming removed 0 bases at V and 7 bases at J, with 18 bases between. Germline values: CDR1 SGHRS, CDR2 YFSETQ. The chain's CDR3 is CASSLELASPMHTQYF. In DNA, the CDR3 is TGCGCCAGCAGCTTGGAGCTAGCCTCCCCCATGCATACGCAGTATTTT.

The V and J genes are TRBV11-1 and TRBJ2-3; D is undetermined. The CDR3 is 14 amino acids. The germline V and J ends were trimmed by 5 bases and 4 bases, with 13 bases remaining between them. CDR1 and CDR2 from the germline V gene are SGHAT and FQDESV (reference sequence). The CDR3 coding sequence is TGTGCCAGCAGCCCCGATAGAGGCGCAGATACGCAGTATTTT. As protein: CASSPDRGADTQYF.

The rearrangement joins TRBV3-1 (or the pseudogene TRBV3-2) to TRBJ1-4; 9 bases map to TRBD1. J lost 7 bases, V lost 3 bases, and 21 bases had no gene match. The germline V gene encodes CDR1 LGHDT and CDR2 YNNKEL (reference sequence). There are 20 residues in the CDR3. The DNA of the CDR3 is TGTGCCAGCAGCCACCAAACAAGGACAGGGGTTTTCCATTTTAGTGAAAAACTGTTTTTT. It encodes CASSHQTRTGVFHFSEKLFF.

The chain combines TRBV7-9 with TRBJ2-5; D gene unclear. This CDR3 spans 10 amino acids. Germline CDR1 is SEHNR and CDR2 is FQNEAQ (reference sequence). V lost 4 bases and J lost 5, with 2 bases in between. The CDR3 coding sequence is TGTGCCAGCAGCTCGGAGACCCAGTACTTC. As protein: CASSSETQYF. Supplemented by reference TRBV7-9 and TRBJ2-5, the full variable domain reads DTGVSQNPRHKITKRGQNVTFRCDPISEHNRLYWYRQTLGQGPEFLTYFQNEAQLEKSRLLSDRFSAERPKGSFSTLEIQRTEQGDSAMYLCASSSETQYFGPGTRLLVL.

This clone has just a few counts. The rearrangement links TRBV15 to TRBJ1-1; 10 nucleotides agree with TRBD1. The CDR3 sequence is 17 residues long. Germline V CDR1 and CDR2: LNHNV, YYDKDF (reference sequence). Germline trimming cut 5 bases from V and 3 bases from J; bases unmatched to any gene: 12. CDR3 loop: CATSDTGTGDGYTEAFF. The CDR3 coding sequence is TGTGCCACCAGCGATACCGGGACAGGGGACGGATACACTGAAGCTTTCTTT.

The chain employs TRBV4-3 and TRBJ2-2; TRBD2 agrees at 10 bases. Germline V gene lookup returns CDR1 LGHNA and CDR2 YSLEER. The CDR3 has 18 amino acids. Trimming at V came to 1 base and at J to 6 bases, leaving 11 bases not matched to a gene. The CDR3 bases are TGCGCCAGCAGCCAAGTTGCTGTTAGCGGGGGGTTCGCCGGGGAGCTGTTTTTT. Protein sequence: CASSQVAVSGGFAGELFF.

The J gene is TRBJ2-4, the V gene TRBV19, with TRBD1 matching over 9 bases. V gave up 3 bases and J gave up 0 bases; unmatched junction bases: 15. CDR1 and CDR2 from the germline V gene are LNHDA and SQIVND (reference sequence). This CDR3 has 20 residues. CDR3 coding DNA: TGTGCCAGTAGTATTTCGGGACAGGGTCCCTTTCTGGGAGCCAAAAACATTCAGTACTTC. Its protein product is CASSISGQGPFLGAKNIQYF.

V is TRBV2 and J is TRBJ2-7; 7 nucleotides line up with TRBD2. Germline V CDR1 and CDR2: SNHLY, FYNNEI. This CDR3 has 14 amino acids. The V gene end was trimmed by 6 bases and the J gene end by 2 bases; junction bases not matched to a gene: 7. The CDR3 is CASRLAGETYEQYF. For the CDR3, the DNA is TGTGCCAGCAGGCTGGCGGGAGAGACCTACGAGCAGTACTTC.

The rearrangement joins TRBV28 to TRBJ2-5; 10 bases are a match to TRBD2. CDR1 is MDHEN and CDR2 is SYDVKM in the germline V gene. The CDR3 is made up of 16 amino acids. Trimming at V came to 2 bases and at J to 5 bases, leaving 8 bases not matched to a gene. For the CDR3, the DNA is TGTGCCAGCAGTTTAACTAGCGGGATGGTCGGGGAGACCCAGTACTTC. Protein sequence: CASSLTSGMVGETQYF.